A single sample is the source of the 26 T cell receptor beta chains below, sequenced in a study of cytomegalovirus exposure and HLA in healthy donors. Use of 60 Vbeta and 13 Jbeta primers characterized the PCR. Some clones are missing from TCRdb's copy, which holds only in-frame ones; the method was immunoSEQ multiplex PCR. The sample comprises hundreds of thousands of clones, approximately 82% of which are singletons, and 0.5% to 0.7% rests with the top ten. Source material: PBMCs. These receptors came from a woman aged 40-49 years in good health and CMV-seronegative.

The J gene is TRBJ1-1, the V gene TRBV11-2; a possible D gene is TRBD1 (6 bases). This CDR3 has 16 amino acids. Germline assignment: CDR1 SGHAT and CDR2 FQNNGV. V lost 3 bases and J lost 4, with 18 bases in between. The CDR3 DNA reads TGTGCCAGCAGCTTCGAGAGTAGTGTAGGGGGCACTGAAGCTTTCTTT. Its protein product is CASSFESSVGGTEAFF.

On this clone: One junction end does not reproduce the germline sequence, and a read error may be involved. Written as DNA, the CDR3 is TGTGCCACCAGTGCCCTAAAGACAGGCTACGAGCAGTACTTC. Its protein is CATSALKTGYEQYF. V and J are TRBV27 and TRBJ2-7; D is perhaps TRBD1 (6 bases). The CDR3 has 14 residues. Germline V gives CDR1 MNHEY, CDR2 SMNVEV (reference sequence).

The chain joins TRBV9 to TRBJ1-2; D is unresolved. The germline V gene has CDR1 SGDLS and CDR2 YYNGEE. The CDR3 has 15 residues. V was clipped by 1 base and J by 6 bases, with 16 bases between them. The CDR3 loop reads CASSVSGSQVDGYTF. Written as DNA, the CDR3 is TGTGCCAGCAGCGTAAGCGGTTCCCAGGTGGATGGCTACACCTTC. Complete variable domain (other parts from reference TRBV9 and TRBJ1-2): DSGVTQTPKHLITATGQRVTLRCSPRSGDLSVYWYQQSLDQGLQFLIQYYNGEERAKGNILERFSAQQFPDLHSELNLSSLELGDSALYFCASSVSGSQVDGYTFGSGTRLTVV.

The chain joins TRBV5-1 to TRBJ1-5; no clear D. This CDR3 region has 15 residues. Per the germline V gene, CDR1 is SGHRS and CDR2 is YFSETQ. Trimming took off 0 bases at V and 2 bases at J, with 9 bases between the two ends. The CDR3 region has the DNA TGCGCCAGCAGCTTGGACAGCCCGGGCAATCAGCCCCAGCATTTT. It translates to CASSLDSPGNQPQHF.

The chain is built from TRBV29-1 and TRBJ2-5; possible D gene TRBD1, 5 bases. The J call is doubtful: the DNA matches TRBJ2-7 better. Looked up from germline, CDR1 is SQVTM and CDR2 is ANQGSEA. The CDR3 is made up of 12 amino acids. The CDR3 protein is CSVLSQGNEQYF. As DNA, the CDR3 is TGCAGCGTCCTATCCCAGGGAAACGAGCAGTACTTC.

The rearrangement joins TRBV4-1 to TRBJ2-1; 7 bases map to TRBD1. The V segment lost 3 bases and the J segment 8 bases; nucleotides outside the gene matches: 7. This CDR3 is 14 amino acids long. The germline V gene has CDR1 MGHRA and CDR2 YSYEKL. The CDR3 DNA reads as TGCGCCAGCAGCCAGCCACAGGGGCGGGATGAGCAGTTCTTC. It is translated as CASSQPQGRDEQFF.

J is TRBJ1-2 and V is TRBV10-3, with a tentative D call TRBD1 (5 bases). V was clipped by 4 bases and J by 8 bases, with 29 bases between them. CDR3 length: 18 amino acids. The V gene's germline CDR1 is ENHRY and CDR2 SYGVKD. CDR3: CAISVGVKKTATLSGYTF. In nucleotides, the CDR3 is TGTGCCATCAGTGTTGGGGTTAAAAAGACAGCCACTCTCTCAGGCTACACCTTC.

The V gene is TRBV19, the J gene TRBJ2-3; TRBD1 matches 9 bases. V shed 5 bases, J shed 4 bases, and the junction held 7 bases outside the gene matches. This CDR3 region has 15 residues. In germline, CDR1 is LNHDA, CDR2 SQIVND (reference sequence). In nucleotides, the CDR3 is TGTGCCAGTAGTCCGGACAGGGGCGGCCCAGATACGCAGTATTTT. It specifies CASSPDRGGPDTQYF. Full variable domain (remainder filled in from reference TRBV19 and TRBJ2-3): DGGITQSPKYLFRKEGQNVTLSCEQNLNHDAMYWYRQDPGQGLRLIYYSQIVNDFQKGDIAEGYSVSREKKESFPLTVTSAQKNPTAFYLCASSPDRGGPDTQYFGPGTRLTVL.

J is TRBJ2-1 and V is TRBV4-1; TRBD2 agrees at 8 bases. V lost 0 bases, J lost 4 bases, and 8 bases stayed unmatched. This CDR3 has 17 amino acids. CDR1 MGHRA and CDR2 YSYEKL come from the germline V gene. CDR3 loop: CASSQDAGRGAYNEQFF. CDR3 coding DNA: TGCGCCAGCAGCCAAGATGCTGGGCGGGGGGCTTACAATGAGCAGTTCTTC.

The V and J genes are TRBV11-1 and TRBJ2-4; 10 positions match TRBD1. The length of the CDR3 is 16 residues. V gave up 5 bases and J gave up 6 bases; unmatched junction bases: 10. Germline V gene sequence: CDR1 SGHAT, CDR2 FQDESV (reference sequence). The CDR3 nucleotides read TGTGCCAGCAGCCAATCGACAGGGGGCGAAGGAAACATTCAGTACTTC. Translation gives CASSQSTGGEGNIQYF.

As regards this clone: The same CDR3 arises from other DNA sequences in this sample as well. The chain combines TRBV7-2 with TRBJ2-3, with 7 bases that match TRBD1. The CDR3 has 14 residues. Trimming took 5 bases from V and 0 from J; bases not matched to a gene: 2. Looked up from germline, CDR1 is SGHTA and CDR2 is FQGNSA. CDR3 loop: CASSRDRSTDTQYF. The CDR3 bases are TGTGCCAGCAGCCGGGACAGAAGCACAGATACGCAGTATTTT.

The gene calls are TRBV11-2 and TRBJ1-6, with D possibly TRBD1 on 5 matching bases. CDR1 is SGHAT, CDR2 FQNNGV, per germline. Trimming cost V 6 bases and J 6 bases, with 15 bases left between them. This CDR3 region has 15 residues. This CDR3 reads CASRSAQGLNSPLHF. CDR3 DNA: TGTGCCAGCAGATCAGCCCAGGGCCTTAATTCACCCCTCCACTTT.

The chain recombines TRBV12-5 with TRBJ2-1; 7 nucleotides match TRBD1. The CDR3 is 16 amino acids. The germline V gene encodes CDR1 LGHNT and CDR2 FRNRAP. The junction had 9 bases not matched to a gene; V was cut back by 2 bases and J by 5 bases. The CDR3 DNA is TGTGCTAGTGGTTTGCCGACAGGGTCTAGGGACAATGAGCAGTTCTTC. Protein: CASGLPTGSRDNEQFF.

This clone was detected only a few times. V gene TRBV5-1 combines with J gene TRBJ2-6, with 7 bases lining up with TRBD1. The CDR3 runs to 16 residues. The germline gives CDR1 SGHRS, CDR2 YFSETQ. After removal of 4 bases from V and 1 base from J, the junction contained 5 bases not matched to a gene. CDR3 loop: CASSTTTGSGANVLTF. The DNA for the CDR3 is TGCGCCAGCAGCACTACGACAGGGTCTGGGGCCAACGTCCTGACTTTC.

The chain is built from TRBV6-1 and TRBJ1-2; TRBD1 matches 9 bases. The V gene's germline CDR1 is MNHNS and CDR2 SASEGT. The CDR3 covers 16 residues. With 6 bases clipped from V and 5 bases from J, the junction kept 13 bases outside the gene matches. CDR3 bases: TGTGCCAGCAGCGAATTACAGGGGGCCCAACTATATGGCTACACCTTC. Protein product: CASSELQGAQLYGYTF.

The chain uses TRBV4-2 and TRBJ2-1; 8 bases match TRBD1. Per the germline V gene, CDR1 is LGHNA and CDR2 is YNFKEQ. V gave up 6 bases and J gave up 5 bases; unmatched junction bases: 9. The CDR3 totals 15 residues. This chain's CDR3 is CASRDFRGRNNEQFF. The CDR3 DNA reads TGTGCCAGCAGGGACTTCAGGGGGCGGAACAATGAGCAGTTCTTC.

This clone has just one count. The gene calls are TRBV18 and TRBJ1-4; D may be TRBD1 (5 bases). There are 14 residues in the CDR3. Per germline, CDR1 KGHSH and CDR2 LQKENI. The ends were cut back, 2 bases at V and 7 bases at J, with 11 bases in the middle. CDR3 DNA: TGTGCCAGCTCACCAAGCTTGACAGTTGAAAAACTGTTTTTT. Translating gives CASSPSLTVEKLFF.

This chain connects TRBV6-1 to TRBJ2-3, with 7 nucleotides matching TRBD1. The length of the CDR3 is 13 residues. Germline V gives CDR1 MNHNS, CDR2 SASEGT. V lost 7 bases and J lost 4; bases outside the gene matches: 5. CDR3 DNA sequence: TGTGCCAGCAACGAACAGGGGCCAGATACGCAGTATTTT. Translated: CASNEQGPDTQYF.

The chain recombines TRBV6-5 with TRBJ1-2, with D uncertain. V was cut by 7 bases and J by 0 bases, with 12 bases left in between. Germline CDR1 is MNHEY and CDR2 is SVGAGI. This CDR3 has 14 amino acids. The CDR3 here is CASKRGTSNYGYTF. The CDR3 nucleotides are TGTGCCAGCAAACGGGGAACCTCTAACTATGGCTACACCTTC.

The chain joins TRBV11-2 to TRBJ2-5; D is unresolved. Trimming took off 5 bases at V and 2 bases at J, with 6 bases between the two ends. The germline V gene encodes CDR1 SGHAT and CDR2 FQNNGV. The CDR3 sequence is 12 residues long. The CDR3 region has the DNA TGTGCCAGCAGCCAACTACAAGAGACCCAGTACTTC. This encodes CASSQLQETQYF. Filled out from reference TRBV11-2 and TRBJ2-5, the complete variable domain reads EAGVAQSPRYKIIEKRQSVAFWCNPISGHATLYWYQQILGQGPKLLIQFQNNGVVDDSQLPKDRFSAERLKGVDSTLKIQPAKLEDSAVYLCASSQLQETQYFGPGTRLLVL.

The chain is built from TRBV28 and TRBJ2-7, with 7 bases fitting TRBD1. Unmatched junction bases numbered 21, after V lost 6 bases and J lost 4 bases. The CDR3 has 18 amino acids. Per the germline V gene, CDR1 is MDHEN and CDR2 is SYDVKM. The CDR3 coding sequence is TGTGCCAGCAGCTACAGGGGTGCTGAACCCCCAAACCCTTACGAGCAGTACTTC. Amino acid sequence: CASSYRGAEPPNPYEQYF.

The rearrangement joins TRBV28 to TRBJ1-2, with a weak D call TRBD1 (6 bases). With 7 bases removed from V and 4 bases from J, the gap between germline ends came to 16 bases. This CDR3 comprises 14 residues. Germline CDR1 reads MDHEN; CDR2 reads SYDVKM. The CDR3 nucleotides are TGTGCCAGCACCCCTATTGGGGGGGCCTATGGCTACACCTTC. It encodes CASTPIGGAYGYTF.

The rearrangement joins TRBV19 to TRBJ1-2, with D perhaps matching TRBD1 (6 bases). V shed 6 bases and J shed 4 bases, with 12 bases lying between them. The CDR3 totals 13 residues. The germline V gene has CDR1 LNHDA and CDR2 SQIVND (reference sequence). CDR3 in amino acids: CASSPDRPYGYTF. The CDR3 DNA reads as TGTGCCAGTAGCCCGGACAGACCCTATGGCTACACCTTC.

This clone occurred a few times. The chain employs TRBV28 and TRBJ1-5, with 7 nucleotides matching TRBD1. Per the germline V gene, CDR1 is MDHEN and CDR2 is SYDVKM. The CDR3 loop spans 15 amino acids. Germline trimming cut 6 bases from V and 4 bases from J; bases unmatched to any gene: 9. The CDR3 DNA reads TGTGCCAGCAGCTTCCGACAGGGATCGAATCAGCCCCAGCATTTT. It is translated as CASSFRQGSNQPQHF.

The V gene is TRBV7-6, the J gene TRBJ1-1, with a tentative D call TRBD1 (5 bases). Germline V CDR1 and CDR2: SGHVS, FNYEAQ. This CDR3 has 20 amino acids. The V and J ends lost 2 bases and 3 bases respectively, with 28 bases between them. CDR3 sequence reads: CASSLTPRRRGISWDTEAFF. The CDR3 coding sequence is TGTGCCAGCAGCTTAACGCCAAGGCGGCGGGGGATTTCGTGGGACACTGAAGCTTTCTTT.

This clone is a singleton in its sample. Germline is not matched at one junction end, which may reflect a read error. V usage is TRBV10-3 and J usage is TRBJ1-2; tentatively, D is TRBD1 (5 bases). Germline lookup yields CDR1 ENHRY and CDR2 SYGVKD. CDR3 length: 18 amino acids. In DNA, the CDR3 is TGTGCCATCAGCCCCGGATTGGGGTTGGGGACTCAATCCTATGGCTACCCCTTC. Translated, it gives CAISPGLGLGTQSYGYPF.